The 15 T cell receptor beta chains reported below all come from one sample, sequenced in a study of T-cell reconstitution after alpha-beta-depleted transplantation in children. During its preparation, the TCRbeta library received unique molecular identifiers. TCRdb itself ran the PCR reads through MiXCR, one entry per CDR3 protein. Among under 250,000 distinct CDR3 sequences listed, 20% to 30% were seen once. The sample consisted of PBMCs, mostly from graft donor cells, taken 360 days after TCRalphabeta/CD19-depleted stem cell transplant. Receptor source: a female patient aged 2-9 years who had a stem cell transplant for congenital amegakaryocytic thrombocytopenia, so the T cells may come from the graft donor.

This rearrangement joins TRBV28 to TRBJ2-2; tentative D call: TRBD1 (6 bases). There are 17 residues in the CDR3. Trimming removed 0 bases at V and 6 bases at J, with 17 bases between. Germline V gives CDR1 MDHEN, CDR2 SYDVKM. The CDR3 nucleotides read TGTGCCAGCAGTTTATGGGGCAGGGGAAAATTGTCCGGGGAGCTGTTTTTT. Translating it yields CASSLWGRGKLSGELFF.

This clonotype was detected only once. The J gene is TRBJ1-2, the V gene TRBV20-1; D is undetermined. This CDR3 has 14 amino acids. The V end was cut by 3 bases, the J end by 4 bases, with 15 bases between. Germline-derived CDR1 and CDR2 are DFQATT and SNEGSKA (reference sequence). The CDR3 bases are TGCAGTGCTAGGATGTCCCCGGACGGCTATGGCTACACCTTC. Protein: CSARMSPDGYGYTF.

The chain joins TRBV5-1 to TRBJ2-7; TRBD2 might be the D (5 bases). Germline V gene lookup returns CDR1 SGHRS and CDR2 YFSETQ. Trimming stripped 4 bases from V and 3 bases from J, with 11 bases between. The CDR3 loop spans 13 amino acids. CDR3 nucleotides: TGCGCCAGCAGCGCCACGACTAACTACGAGCAGTACTTC. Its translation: CASSATTNYEQYF.

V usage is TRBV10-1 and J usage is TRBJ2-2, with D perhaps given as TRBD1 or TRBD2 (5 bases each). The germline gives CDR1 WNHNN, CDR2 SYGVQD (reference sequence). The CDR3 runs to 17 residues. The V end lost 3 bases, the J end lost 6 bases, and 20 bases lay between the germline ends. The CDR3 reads CASSDTHRDGGPGELFF. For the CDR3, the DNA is TGCGCCAGCAGTGATACACACCGGGACGGAGGACCCGGGGAGCTGTTTTTT.

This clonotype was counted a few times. For the CDR3, the DNA is TGCAGCGTTGGCACAGGGGTCACTGAAGCTTTCTTT. Its translation is CSVGTGVTEAFF. The chain carries TRBV29-1 and TRBJ1-1; TRBD1 aligns across 7 bases. The CDR3 is 12 amino acids. Germline-derived CDR1 and CDR2 are SQVTM and ANQGSEA. V lost 4 bases and J lost 4; bases outside the gene matches: 3.

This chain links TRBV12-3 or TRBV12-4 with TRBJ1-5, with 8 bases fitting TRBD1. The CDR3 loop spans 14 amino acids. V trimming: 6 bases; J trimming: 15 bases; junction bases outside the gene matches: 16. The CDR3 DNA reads TGTGCCAGCAGCTCCGGGACAGGCCGTTCATCTCCGCATTTT. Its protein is CASSSGTGRSSPHF.

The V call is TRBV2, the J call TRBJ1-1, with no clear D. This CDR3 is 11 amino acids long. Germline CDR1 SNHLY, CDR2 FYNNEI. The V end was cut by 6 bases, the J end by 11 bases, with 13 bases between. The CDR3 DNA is TGTGCCAGCAGGCGACCGCCCGGGGCTTTCTTT. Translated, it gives CASRRPPGAFF.

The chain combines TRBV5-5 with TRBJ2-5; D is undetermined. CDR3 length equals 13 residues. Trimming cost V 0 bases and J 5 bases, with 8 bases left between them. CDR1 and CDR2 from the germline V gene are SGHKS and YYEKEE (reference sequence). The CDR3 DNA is TGTGCCAGCAGCTTGGCAGTGAGGGAGACCCAGTACTTC. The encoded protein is CASSLAVRETQYF.

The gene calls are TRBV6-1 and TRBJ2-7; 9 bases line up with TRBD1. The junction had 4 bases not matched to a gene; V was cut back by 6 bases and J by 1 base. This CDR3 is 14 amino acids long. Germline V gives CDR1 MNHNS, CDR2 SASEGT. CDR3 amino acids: CASSRTGASYEQYF. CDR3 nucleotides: TGTGCCAGCAGCCGGACAGGGGCGTCCTACGAGCAGTACTTC.

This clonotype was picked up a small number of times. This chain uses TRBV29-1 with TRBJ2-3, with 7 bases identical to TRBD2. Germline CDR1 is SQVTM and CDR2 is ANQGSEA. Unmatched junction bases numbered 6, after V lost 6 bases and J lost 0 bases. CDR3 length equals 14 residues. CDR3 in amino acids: CSVLPSGSTDTQYF. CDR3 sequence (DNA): TGCAGCGTCCTCCCTAGCGGAAGCACAGATACGCAGTATTTT.

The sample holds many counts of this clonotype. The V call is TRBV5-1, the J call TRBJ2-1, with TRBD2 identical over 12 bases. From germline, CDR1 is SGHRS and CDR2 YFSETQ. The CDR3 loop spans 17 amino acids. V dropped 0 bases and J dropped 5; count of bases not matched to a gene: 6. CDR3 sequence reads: CASSLAPSGRAHNEQFF. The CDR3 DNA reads TGCGCCAGCAGCTTGGCCCCTAGCGGGAGGGCCCACAATGAGCAGTTCTTC.

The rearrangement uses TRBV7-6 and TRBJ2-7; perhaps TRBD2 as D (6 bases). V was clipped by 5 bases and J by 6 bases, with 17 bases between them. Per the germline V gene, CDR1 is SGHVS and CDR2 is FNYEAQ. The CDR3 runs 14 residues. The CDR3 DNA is TGTGCCAGCAGCGAACCGGCAGGGACTCGCGAGCAGTACTTC. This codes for CASSEPAGTREQYF. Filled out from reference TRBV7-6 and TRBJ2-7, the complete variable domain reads GAGVSQSPRYKVTKRGQDVALRCDPISGHVSLYWYRQALGQGPEFLTYFNYEAQQDKSGLPNDRFSAERPEGSISTLTIQRTEQRDSAMYRCASSEPAGTREQYFGPGTRLTVT.

This CDR3 is CASSLRKDRGDTQYF. CDR3 DNA sequence: TGTGCCAGCAGCCTAAGGAAGGACCGGGGAGATACGCAGTATTTT. The chain recombines TRBV11-1 with TRBJ2-3, with D perhaps TRBD2 (5 bases). The length of the CDR3 is 15 residues. Trimming shortened V by 5 bases and J by 5 bases, and 17 bases separated the two germline ends. Germline lookup yields CDR1 SGHAT and CDR2 FQDESV (reference sequence).

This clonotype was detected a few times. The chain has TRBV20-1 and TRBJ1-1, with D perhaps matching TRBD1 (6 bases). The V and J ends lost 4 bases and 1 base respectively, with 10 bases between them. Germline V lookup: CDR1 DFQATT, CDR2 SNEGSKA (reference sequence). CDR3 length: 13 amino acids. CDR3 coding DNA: TGCAGTGCTACCCCGGACAGGAACACTGAAGCTTTCTTT. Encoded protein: CSATPDRNTEAFF.

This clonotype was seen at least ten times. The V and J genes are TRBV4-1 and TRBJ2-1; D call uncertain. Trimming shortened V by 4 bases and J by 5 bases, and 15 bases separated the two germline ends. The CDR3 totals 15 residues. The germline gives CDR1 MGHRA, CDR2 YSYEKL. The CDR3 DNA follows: TGCGCCAGCAGCCGCGACTCCAATCGAGACAATGAGCAGTTCTTC. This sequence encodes CASSRDSNRDNEQFF.